The 11 T cell receptor beta chains given below trace back to one sample, sequenced in a study of blood T cell repertoires in COVID-19. Profiling relied on immunoSEQ multiplex PCR, and the TCRdb table lists in-frame clones only, not all of them. The table shows hundreds of thousands of clones, with around 92% occurring only once. The specimen was PBMCs or T cells enriched from blood (not recorded which). The receptors stem from a woman in her 30s who had recovered from COVID-19.

This chain links TRBV13 with TRBJ2-1; D is ambiguous. This CDR3 is built from 15 residues. Trimming left V 3 bases short and J 0 bases short, with 9 bases between. Germline CDR1 is PRHDT and CDR2 is FYEKMQ (reference sequence). Here the CDR3 reads CASSFFLNSYNEQFF. For the CDR3, the DNA is TGTGCCAGCAGCTTTTTCCTTAACTCCTACAATGAGCAGTTCTTC.

CDR3 bases: TGTGCCAGCAGCGTAGGCGGGGGGACGAATCAGCCCCAGCATTTT. Residues: CASSVGGGTNQPQHF. The V gene is TRBV9, the J gene TRBJ1-5; possibly TRBD1 for D (5 bases). CDR3 length: 15 residues. Germline V gives CDR1 SGDLS, CDR2 YYNGEE. Between the trimmed V and J ends, which lost 0 bases and 4 bases, there was a span of 11 bases.

The chain joins TRBV24-1 to TRBJ1-1, with 9 positions matching TRBD1. Losses at the gene ends were 9 bases for V and 5 bases for J; bases not matched to a gene: 6. The germline V gene has CDR1 KGHDR and CDR2 SFDVKD. The CDR3 is made up of 13 amino acids. For the CDR3, the DNA is TGTGCCACCCGGGACAGGGAAGAAACTGAAGCTTTCTTT. Its protein is CATRDREETEAFF.

The chain couples TRBV18 to TRBJ2-7; 9 nucleotides agree with TRBD1. Germline V gene sequence: CDR1 KGHSH, CDR2 LQKENI. This CDR3 spans 13 amino acids. The V segment lost 3 bases and the J segment 6 bases; nucleotides outside the gene matches: 3. This CDR3 reads CASSPGQGTEQYF. The CDR3 region has the DNA TGTGCCAGCTCACCGGGACAGGGTACCGAGCAGTACTTC.

V usage is TRBV6-2 or TRBV6-3 and J usage is TRBJ2-1; the D gene is possibly TRBD2 (6 bases). Germline-derived CDR1 and CDR2 are MNHEY and SVGEGT. The CDR3 loop spans 15 amino acids. Trimming took 2 bases from V and 8 from J, leaving 16 bases between them. CDR3 DNA: TGTGCCAGCAGTTACGGGGTAGCGGCTACTTATGAGCAGTTCTTC. It translates to CASSYGVAATYEQFF.

V is TRBV2 and J is TRBJ2-1; no firm D call. Germline CDR1 and CDR2: SNHLY and FYNNEI. The CDR3 length is 15 residues. Trimming removed 2 bases at V and 3 bases at J, with 11 bases between. This CDR3 reads CASSERTAVYNEQFF. CDR3 nucleotides: TGTGCCAGCAGTGAACGCACGGCGGTCTACAATGAGCAGTTCTTC.

As DNA, the CDR3 is TGTGCCAGCAGTTACACAGAACAGGAGAATGAGCAGTTCTTC. It codes for CASSYTEQENEQFF. V and J are TRBV6-2 or TRBV6-3 and TRBJ2-1; a weak D match, TRBD1 (5 bases). CDR1 is MNHEY and CDR2 is SVGEGT in the germline V gene. With 2 bases removed from V and 7 bases from J, the gap between germline ends came to 12 bases. The CDR3 contains 14 residues.

The chain is built from TRBV15 and TRBJ1-2; no definite D call. Looked up from germline, CDR1 is LNHNV and CDR2 is YYDKDF (reference sequence). V lost 1 base, J lost 6 bases, and 6 bases lay in between. CDR3 size: 12 residues. The chain's CDR3 is CATSRGGHGYTF. The CDR3 coding sequence is TGTGCCACCAGCAGAGGTGGCCATGGCTACACCTTC.

This sequence joins TRBV4-1 and TRBJ2-5; D perhaps matches TRBD2 (5 bases). V was shortened by 3 bases and J by 2 bases, with 16 bases between the two germline ends. There are 16 residues in the CDR3. CDR1 and CDR2 from the germline V gene are MGHRA and YSYEKL. The CDR3 DNA reads TGCGCCAGCAGCCATTCCCCGACGGGGTTACAAGAGACCCAGTACTTC. As protein: CASSHSPTGLQETQYF.

The rearrangement links TRBV6-5 to TRBJ1-1, with 8 bases fitting TRBD1. The length of the CDR3 is 14 residues. Germline CDR1 MNHEY, CDR2 SVGAGI. V was pared by 5 bases and J by 3 bases, with 5 bases of the junction left unmatched. The CDR3 DNA reads as TGTGCCAGCAGTATTTGGACAGGGTACACTGAAGCTTTCTTT. It translates to CASSIWTGYTEAFF.

This rearrangement joins TRBV5-1 to TRBJ1-1, with D maybe TRBD1 (5 bases). The CDR3 has 14 amino acids. The V end was cut by 4 bases, the J end by 5 bases, with 15 bases between. Germline V gene sequence: CDR1 SGHRS, CDR2 YFSETQ. As DNA, the CDR3 is TGCGCCAGCAGCACCGAAGGGGTTCTGACTGAAGCTTTCTTT. Protein: CASSTEGVLTEAFF.